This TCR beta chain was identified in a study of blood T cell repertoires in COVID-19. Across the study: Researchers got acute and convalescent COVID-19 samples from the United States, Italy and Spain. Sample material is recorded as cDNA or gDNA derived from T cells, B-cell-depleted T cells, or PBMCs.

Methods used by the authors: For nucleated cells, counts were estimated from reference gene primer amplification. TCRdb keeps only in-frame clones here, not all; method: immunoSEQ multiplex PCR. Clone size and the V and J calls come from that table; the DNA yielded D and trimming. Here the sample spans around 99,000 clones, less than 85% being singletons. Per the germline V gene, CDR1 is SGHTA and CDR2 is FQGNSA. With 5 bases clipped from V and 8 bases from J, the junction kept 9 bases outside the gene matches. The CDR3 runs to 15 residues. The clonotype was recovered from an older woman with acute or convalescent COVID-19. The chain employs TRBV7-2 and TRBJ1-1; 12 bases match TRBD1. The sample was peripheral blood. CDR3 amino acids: CASSPRPGQGAEAFF. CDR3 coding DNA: TGTGCCAGCAGCCCCCGACCGGGACAGGGGGCGGAAGCTTTCTTT.